This TCR beta chain was captured in a study of monozygotic twins with inflammatory bowel disease (dated by TCRdb to the late 2010s). Study-wide context: The complete study included 30 or so monozygotic twin pairs: 19 IBD-discordant Danish pairs and nine German pairs, of which four were IBD-concordant and five were IBD-discordant. Within discordant pairs, disease-associated traits were sought mainly by comparing IBD patients with their genetically identical healthy co-twins. Each individual had, on average, about 151 000 unique TCRalpha sequences and 181 000 unique TCRbeta sequences available for analysis. Here is what the overall study found, with its caveats: Different T cell subtypes could not be distinguished in the analysis. Background noise and inter-individual variability may have been introduced into the repertoires by the differing immunosuppressive treatments among patients. No single strong signal or clonotype linked to IBD turned up in the results, so the idea that one exists was not supported. No difference in repertoire similarity was observed between concordant and discordant twins, possibly owing to limited statistical power. IBD patients had lower TCRbeta repertoire diversity, measured by the inverse Simpson index, than their healthy co-twins. Compared with healthy twins, IBD patients had fewer clonotypes in common with other individuals, a difference most pronounced in patients showing signs of disease activity.

Regarding this clonotype: Its antigen target is currently unknown.

Library preparation used 5' RACE. Each TCR library was prepared from around 3,200 ng of total RNA. For each sample, cDNA synthesis with SMARTScribe reverse transcriptase was split into eight separate reactions. During cDNA synthesis, template switching was used to introduce unique molecular identifiers that contained a 6-nucleotide sample barcode. TCRalpha and TCRbeta cDNA was amplified in two nested PCRs of roughly 16 and 10 cycles, and bead purification was carried out after each PCR. Before amplification, the cDNA was treated with uracil DNA-glycosylase and purified using the QIAquick PCR purification kit. The second PCR added Illumina TruSeq-compatible adapters along with sample-specific barcodes. TapeStation and Qubit were used to check library quality and concentration, and 4.5 to 6 ng of each library was pooled. The pooled libraries were sequenced with 2 x 100 bp reads and custom sequencing primers on an Illumina HiSeq2500 single-index Rapid Run. Concerning the study's data processing: UMI-based consensus assembly with MiGEC version 1.2.6 was used to correct PCR and sequencing errors. MiXCR version 2.1.1 was used for V(D)J alignment, clonotype assembly and CDR3 extraction. Normalisation of gene usage, clonotype sharing and MAIT/NKT TCR abundance was achieved by analysing the top 1000, 10 000 and 20 000 clonotypes per sample. Diversity was computed as the inverse Simpson index with the vegan R package after downsampling to 27 000 UMIs. Paired Mann-Whitney U tests were applied to discordant twin pairs, with Benjamini-Hochberg correction for multiple testing. After the reads were reprocessed by TCRdb, one entry was made per CDR3 protein sequence, with no DNA. TCRdb's processing, not the study's, gives the V and J calls here. The sample's records list some 150,000 distinct CDR3 sequences. Jointly, the top ten make up less than 8% of the sample.

Taken from the germline V gene, the CDR1 and CDR2 loops are ENHRY and SYGVKD. The CDR3 starts with the cysteine, ends with the phenylalanine, and has 11 residues. No coding sequence is recorded. From each donor, an approximately 2.3 ml peripheral blood sample was collected into PAXgene tubes and kept at -80 degrees C. Total RNA was isolated from whole blood with the PAXgene blood miRNA kit on an automated QIAcube, without T cell sorting. Peripheral blood from monozygotic twin pairs who were concordant or discordant for inflammatory bowel disease underwent deep TCRalpha and TCRbeta repertoire profiling using unique molecular barcoding. For every twin pair, smoking habits were documented, and each individual was categorised as a current, former or never smoker.

Sequencing used blood. The chain couples TRBV10-3 to TRBJ1-2. The receptor was derived from a human donor with ulcerative colitis or Crohn's disease, or a healthy co-twin of an affected twin (not recorded which). This receptor carries the CDR3 CAISEKYGYTF.